This T cell receptor beta chain was identified in a study of T cells in Graves' hyperthyroidism and ophthalmopathy. Study context: It was at initial diagnosis, before any treatment, that peripheral blood was collected. The study's findings and limits: Researchers found most expanded thyroid clonotypes above 0.001 in blood as well. For ophthalmopathy, model prediction preceded onset by a median approximately 6 months.

It was uncontrolled infection, other autoimmune disease, pregnancy or lactation that excluded patients. RNA transcripts yielded amplified TCR beta CDR3 regions. An initial round of RT-PCR targeting the TCR CDR3 relied on the HTBI primer set. Via MiXCR, TCRdb re-called the multiplex PCR reads, giving one row per CDR3 protein. Of 300,000 to 400,000 distinct CDR3 sequences listed, more than 14% are singletons. This CDR3 comprises 14 residues. The V segment lost 6 bases and the J segment 3 bases; nucleotides outside the gene matches: 5. The germline CDR1 and CDR2 sequences are MDHEN and SYDVKM. This clonotype was recorded many times. The antigen remains undetermined.

Source material: blood. This TCR derives from a woman aged 25 to 39 with Graves' ophthalmopathy. The chain is built from TRBV28 and TRBJ1-5; TRBD1 matches at 7 bases. CDR3 nucleotides: TGTGCCAGCAGACAGACAGGGACCAATCAGCCCCAGCATTTT. This gives the protein CASRQTGTNQPQHF.